This TCR beta chain is drawn from a study of shared clonotypes between healthy human individuals. Study-level information: Plates per donor: three CD4 naive, three CD4 memory, two CD8 naive, one CD8 memory.

Deep-level running was used for the assay. Clones were sequenced by immunoSEQ multiplex PCR, and TCRdb holds only the in-frame ones, with some missing. This table has roughly 1.5 million clones, about 98% appearing once. All of the donors resided in Nashville, Tennessee, and each was a Caucasian adult. Germline V gene data show CDR1 as SGHVS and CDR2 as FQNEAQ. This CDR3 contains 15 residues. V shed 4 bases, J shed 7 bases, and the junction held 8 bases outside the gene matches. In regard to this clone: Its antigen is currently unknown.

General study points: Among non-shared clonotypes, generation probabilities were lower than among those shared by all four donors.

The sequence came from a man younger than 40 in good health. This chain connects TRBV7-8 to TRBJ1-5, with 9 bases fitting TRBD1. The source material was naive CD4+ T cells sorted from blood. Subset reported: CD45RA+ positively selected. The CDR3 is CASSYDRGWEQPQHF. In DNA form, the CDR3 reads TGTGCCAGCAGCTATGACAGGGGGTGGGAGCAGCCCCAGCATTTT.